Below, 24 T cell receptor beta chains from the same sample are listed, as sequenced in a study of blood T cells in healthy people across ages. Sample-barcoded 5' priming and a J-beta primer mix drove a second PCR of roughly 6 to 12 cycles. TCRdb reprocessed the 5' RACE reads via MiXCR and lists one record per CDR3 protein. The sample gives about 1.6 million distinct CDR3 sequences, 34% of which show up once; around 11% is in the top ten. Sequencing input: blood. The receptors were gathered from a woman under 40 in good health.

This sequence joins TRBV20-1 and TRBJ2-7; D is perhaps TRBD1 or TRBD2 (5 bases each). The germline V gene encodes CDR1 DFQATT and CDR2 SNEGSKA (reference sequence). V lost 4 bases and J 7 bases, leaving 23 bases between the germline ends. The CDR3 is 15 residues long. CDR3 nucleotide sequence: TGCAGTGCTACCGATCCGTCAGGGAAACCGGGGGAGCAGTACTTC. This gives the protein CSATDPSGKPGEQYF.

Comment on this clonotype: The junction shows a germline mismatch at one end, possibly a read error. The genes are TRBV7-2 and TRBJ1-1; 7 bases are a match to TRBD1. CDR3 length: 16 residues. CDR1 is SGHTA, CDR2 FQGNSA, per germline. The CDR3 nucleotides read TGTGCTAGCAGCTTAGATTTCTTCGACAGGGTAACCGAAGCTTTCTTT. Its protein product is CASSLDFFDRVTEAFF.

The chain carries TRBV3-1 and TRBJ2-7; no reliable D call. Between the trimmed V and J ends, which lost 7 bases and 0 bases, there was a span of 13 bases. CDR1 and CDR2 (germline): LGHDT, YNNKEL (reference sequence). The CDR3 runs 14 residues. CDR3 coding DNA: TGTGCCAGCACGCCTGGAACAAACTCCTACGAGCAGTACTTC. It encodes CASTPGTNSYEQYF.

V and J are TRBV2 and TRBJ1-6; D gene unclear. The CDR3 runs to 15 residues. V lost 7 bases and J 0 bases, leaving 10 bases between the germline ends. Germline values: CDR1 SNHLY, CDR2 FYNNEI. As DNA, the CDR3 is TGTGCCAGCACTTCAGAGAGCTCCTATAATTCACCCCTCCACTTT. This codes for CASTSESSYNSPLHF.

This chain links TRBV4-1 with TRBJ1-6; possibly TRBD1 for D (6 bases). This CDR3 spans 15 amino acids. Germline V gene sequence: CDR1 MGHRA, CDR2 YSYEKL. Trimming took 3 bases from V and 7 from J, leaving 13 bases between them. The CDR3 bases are TGCGCCAGCAGCCACCCCGGGGGACAAAATTCACCCCTCCACTTT. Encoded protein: CASSHPGGQNSPLHF.

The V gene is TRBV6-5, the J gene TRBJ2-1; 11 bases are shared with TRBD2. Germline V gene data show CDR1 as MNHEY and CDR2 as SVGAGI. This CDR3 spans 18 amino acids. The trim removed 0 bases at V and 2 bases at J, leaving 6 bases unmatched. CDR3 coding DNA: TGTGCCAGCAGTTACTCTAGGGCTAGCGGGGGGACCTACAATGAGCAGTTCTTC. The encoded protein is CASSYSRASGGTYNEQFF.

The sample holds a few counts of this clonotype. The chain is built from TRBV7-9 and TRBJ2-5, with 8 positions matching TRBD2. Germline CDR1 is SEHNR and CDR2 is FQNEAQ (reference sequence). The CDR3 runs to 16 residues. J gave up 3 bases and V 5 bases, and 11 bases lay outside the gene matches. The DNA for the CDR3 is TGTGCCAGCAGCCCCGTCCCCCCGGGGGGGAAAGAGACCCAGTACTTC. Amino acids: CASSPVPPGGKETQYF.

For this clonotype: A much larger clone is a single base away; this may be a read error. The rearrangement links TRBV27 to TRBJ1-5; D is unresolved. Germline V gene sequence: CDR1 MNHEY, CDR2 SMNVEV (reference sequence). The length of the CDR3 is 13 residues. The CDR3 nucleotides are TGTGCCAGCGGTTTAATCGGAAATCAGCCCCAGCATTTT. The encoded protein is CASGLIGNQPQHF.

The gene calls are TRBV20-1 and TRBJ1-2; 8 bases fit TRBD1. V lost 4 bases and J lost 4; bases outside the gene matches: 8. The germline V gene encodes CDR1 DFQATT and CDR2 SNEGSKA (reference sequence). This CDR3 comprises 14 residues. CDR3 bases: TGCAGTGCTAACGACCTCGACAGGGGCTATGGCTACACCTTC. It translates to CSANDLDRGYGYTF.

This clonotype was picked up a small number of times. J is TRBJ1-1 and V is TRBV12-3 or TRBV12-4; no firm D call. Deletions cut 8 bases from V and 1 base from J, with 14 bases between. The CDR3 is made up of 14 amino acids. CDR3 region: CASGLAVGNTEAFF. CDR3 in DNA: TGTGCCAGCGGCCTGGCCGTGGGGAACACTGAAGCTTTCTTT.

The CDR3 reads CASSFPAVRWNEQFF. DNA for the CDR3: TGTGCCAGCAGCTTCCCAGCGGTTCGCTGGAATGAGCAGTTCTTC. The J gene is TRBJ2-1, the V gene TRBV7-2, with D possibly matching TRBD2 (5 bases). The ends were cut back, 3 bases at V and 7 bases at J, with 16 bases in the middle. The germline CDR1 and CDR2 sequences are SGHTA and FQGNSA. The CDR3 covers 15 residues.

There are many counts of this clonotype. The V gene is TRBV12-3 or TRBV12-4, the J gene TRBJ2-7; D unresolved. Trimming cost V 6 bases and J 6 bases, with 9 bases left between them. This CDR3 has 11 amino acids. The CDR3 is CASSFAREQYF. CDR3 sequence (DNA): TGTGCCAGCAGCTTCGCGCGCGAGCAGTACTTC.

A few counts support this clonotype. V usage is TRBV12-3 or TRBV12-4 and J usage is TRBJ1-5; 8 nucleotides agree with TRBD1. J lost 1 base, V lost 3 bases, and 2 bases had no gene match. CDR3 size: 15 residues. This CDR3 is CASSFGQGSNQPQHF. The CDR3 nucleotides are TGTGCCAGCAGTTTTGGACAGGGCAGCAATCAGCCCCAGCATTTT.

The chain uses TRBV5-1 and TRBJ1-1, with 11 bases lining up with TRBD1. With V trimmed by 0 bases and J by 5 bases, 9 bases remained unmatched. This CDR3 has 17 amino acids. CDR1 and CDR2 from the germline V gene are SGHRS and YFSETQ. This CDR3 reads CASSLAGQGAVKTEAFF. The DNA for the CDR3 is TGCGCCAGCAGCTTGGCCGGACAGGGGGCGGTTAAGACTGAAGCTTTCTTT.

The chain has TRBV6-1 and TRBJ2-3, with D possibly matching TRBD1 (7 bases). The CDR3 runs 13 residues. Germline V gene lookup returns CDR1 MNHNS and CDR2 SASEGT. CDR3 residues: CASGGSGTDTQYF. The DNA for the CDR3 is TGTGCATCAGGGGGGAGTGGCACAGATACGCAGTATTTT.

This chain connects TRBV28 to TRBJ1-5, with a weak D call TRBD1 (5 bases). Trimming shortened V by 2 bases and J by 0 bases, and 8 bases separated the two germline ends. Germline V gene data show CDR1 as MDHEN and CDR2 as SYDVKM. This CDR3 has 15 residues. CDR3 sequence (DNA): TGTGCCAGCAGTTTAAATAGGGGTAGCAATCAGCCCCAGCATTTT. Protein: CASSLNRGSNQPQHF.

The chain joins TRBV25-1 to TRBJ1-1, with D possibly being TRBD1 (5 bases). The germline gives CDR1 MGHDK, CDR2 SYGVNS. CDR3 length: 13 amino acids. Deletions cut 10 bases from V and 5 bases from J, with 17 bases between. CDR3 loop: CANASTWGTEAFF. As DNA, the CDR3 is TGTGCCAACGCCTCCACCTGGGGGACTGAAGCTTTCTTT.

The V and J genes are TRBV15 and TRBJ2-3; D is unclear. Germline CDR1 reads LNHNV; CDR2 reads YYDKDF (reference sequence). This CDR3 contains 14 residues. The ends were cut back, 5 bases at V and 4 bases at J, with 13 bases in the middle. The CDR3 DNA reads TGTGCCACCAGCTCGGACGCAGGTGCAGATACGCAGTATTTT. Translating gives CATSSDAGADTQYF.

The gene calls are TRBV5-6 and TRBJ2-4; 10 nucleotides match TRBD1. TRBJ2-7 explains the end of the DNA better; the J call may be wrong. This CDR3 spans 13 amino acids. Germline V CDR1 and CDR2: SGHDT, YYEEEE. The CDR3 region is CASSSGDRGEQYF. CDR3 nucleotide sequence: TGTGCCAGCAGCTCTGGGGACAGGGGCGAGCAGTACTTC.

The CDR3 bases are TGTGCCAGCAGCACCCCGGGACTAGCAAGCAATGAGCAGTTCTTC. Encoded protein: CASSTPGLASNEQFF. The rearrangement uses TRBV5-4 and TRBJ2-1, with 9 bases aligning to TRBD2. With 4 bases clipped from V and 6 bases from J, the junction kept 8 bases outside the gene matches. Germline CDR1 and CDR2: SGHNT and YYREEE (reference sequence). The CDR3 is 15 residues long.

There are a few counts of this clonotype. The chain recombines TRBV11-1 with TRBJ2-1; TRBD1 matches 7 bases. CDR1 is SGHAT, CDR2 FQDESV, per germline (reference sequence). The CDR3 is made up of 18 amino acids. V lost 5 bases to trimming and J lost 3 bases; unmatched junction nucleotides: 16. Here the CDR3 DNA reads TGTGCCAGCAGCGGATGGCGACCGGGACAGAAATACTACAATGAGCAGTTCTTC. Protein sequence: CASSGWRPGQKYYNEQFF.

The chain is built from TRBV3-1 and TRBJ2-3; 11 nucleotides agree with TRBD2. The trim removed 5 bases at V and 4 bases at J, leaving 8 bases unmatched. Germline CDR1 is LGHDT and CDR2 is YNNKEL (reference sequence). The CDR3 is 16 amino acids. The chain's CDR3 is CASSLLAGVGADTQYF. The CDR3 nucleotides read TGTGCCAGCAGCTTACTAGCGGGAGTAGGAGCAGATACGCAGTATTTT.

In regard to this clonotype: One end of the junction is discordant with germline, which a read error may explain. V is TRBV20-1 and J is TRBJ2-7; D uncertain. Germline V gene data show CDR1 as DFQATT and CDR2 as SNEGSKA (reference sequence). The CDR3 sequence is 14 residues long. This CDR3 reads CSARRAANSYGQYF. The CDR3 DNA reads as TGCAGTGCTCGTCGGGCAGCTAATTCCTACGGGCAGTACTTC.

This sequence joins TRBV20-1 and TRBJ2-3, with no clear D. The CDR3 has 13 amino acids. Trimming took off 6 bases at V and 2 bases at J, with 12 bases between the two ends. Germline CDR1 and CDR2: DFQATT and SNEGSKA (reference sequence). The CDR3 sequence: CSAGLLDTDTQYF. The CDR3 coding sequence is TGCAGTGCCGGGTTGTTGGACACAGATACGCAGTATTTT.